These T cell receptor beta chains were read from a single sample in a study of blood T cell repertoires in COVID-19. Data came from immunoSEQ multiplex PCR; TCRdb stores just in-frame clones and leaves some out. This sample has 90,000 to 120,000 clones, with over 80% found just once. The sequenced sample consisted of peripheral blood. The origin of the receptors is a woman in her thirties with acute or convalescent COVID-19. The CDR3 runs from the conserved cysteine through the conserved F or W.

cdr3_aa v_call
CASSPTSGGENEQFF TRBV11-2
CASSETGRGNEKLFF TRBV6-6
CASSLRGGKNTEAFF TRBV5-1
CAWSVKRGTEGPQHF TRBV30
CASSQSPHQNTEAFF TRBV27
CASRAGGAKGANVLTF TRBV7-9
CASSEGYYYGYTF TRBV6-1
CAIMQGHNQPQHF TRBV10-3
CASSQGASGNTIYF TRBV11-2
CASSLPGRAGEQYF TRBV7-8
CASSLGGTRGAGEQFF TRBV7-6
CASSPLAGGVNEQFF TRBV6-5
CASSFRRVYDEQYF TRBV11-2
CASSPTAGVAYNEQFF TRBV19
CASSSHGGAYEQYF TRBV9
CAIRDRDENEQFF TRBV10-3
CASSVAGTSVSYEQYF TRBV27
CSASRQGSSYNSPLHF TRBV20-1
CSTSTGYYGYTF TRBV29-1
CASSLVPGQGRDSGNTIYF TRBV7-9
CASSMGRGNGYTF TRBV19
CATTTFFTEAFF TRBV7-9
CASLRTVYEQYF TRBV27
CASSLGQRYGYTF TRBV7-2
CASSLDQVGPYNEQFF TRBV11-2
CASSDSAGEQPQHF TRBV6-4
CASSFRGSGSGNTIYF TRBV7-2
CASSLDRVDYGYTF TRBV28
CASSSEDRAKSNSGNTIYF TRBV28
CASSTGTHRDPEQYF TRBV5-4
CASSSPGTGKLERSPLHF TRBV28
CSAAGNYGYTF TRBV20-1
CASSYGALSEKLFF TRBV6-6
CASSYRAGGNTIYF TRBV6-6
CASSLDTSYEQYF TRBV11-2
CATSDLRGQATSNTGELFF TRBV24-1
CASSFGGNTEAFF TRBV7-8
CASSQGTGVATEAFF TRBV18
CASSDGGYQETQYF TRBV7-2
CASSLARASPLETQYF TRBV7-2
CASSLPIGGAEAFF TRBV13
CASSSTGGYTF TRBV12-3/TRBV12-4
CASSPTEDYNEQFF TRBV18
CASSLSPSYEQYF TRBV13
CASSWGHRETQYF TRBV7-3
CAISPGGAEQYF TRBV10-3
CASRDGRGPYNEQFF TRBV27
CASSQGGWGQVFQGYTF TRBV4-3
CASSLNSQETQYF TRBV28
CASSGGAMTGPSYGYTF TRBV2
CASSLARQNNYGYTF TRBV7-3
CASSARAGGSGNTIYF TRBV25-1
CASSLGDRADSPLHF TRBV7-2
CASSWTGTELEAFF TRBV5-1
CASSEPLTEINTGELFF TRBV6-1
CASSLLPRLERGSLGADTQYF TRBV27
CASSFVEQYF TRBV11-2
CASSLDYSGNTIYF TRBV5-1